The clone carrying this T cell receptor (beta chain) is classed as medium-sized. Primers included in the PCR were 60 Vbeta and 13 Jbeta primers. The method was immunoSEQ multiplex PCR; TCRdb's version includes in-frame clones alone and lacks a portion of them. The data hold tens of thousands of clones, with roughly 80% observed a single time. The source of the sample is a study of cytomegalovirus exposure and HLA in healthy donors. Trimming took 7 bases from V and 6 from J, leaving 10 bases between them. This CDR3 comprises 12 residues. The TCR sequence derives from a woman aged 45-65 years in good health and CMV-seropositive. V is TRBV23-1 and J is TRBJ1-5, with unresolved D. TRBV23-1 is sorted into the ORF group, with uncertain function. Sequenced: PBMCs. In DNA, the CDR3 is TGCGCCAGCACATTCACAGCTCAGCCCCAGCATTTT. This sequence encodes CASTFTAQPQHF.